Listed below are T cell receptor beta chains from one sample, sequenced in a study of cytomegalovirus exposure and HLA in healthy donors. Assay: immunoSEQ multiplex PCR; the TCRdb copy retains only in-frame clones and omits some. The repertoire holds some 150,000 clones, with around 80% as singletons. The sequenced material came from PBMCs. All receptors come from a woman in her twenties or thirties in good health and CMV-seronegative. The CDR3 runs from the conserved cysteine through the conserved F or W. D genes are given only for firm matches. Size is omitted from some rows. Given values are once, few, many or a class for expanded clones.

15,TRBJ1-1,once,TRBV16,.,TGTGCCAGCAGCCAATTACAGGGAAAGGATACTGAAGCTTTCTTT,CASSQLQGKDTEAFF
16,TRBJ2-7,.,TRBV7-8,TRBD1,TGTGCCAGCAGCCAGCTTCCACAGGGGGCTCAAAACGAGCAGTACTTC,CASSQLPQGAQNEQYF
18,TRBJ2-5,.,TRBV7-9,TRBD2,TGTGCCAGCAGCCCGTGGACTAGCGGCAATATACGTCAAGAGACCCAGTACTTC,CASSPWTSGNIRQETQYF
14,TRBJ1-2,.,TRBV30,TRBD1,TGTGCCTGGAGTGTAGTAACAGGGGGGAGTGGCTACACCTTC,CAWSVVTGGSGYTF
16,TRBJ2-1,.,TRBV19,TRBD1,TGTGCCAGTACATTCAGGGACAGGGCTTCGAGGGGTGAGCAGTTCTTC,CASTFRDRASRGEQFF
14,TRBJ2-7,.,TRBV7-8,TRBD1,TGTGCCAGCAGCTCAATCAGGGGGCTTAACGAGCAGTACTTC,CASSSIRGLNEQYF
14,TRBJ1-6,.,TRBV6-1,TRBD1,TGTGCCAGCAGTGAAGACAGGGGGCTTTCACCCCTCCACTTT,CASSEDRGLSPLHF
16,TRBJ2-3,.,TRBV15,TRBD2,TGTGCCACCAGCAGAGAACTAGCGGCCCAGGGGTATACGCAGTATTTT,CATSRELAAQGYTQYF
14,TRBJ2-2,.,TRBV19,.,TGTGCCAGTAGTACCCTTAAATCGGCCGGGGAGCTGTTTTTT,CASSTLKSAGELFF
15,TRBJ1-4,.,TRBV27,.,TGTGCCAGCAGTTCCACAGGGCTTACTAATGAAAAACTGTTTTTT,CASSSTGLTNEKLFF
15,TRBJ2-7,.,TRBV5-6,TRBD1,TGTGCCAGCAGCGCCGGGACAGGGGTCTCCTACGAGCAGTACTTC,CASSAGTGVSYEQYF
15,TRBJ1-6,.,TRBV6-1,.,TGTGCCAGCAATAAACAGGGCCCCTATAATTCACCCCTCCACTTT,CASNKQGPYNSPLHF
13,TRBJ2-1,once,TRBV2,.,TGTGCCAGCCGCAGCGCGACCTACAATGAGCAGTTCTTC,CASRSATYNEQFF
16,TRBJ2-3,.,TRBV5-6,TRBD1,TGTGCCAGCAGCTTGAGGACAGGGGGTGGCACAGATACGCAGTATTTT,CASSLRTGGGTDTQYF
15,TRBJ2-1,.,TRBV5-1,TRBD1,TGCGCCAGCAGCTCTACAGGGGGCGTGGGTGTTGAGCAGTTCTTC,CASSSTGGVGVEQFF
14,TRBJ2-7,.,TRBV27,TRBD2,TGTGCCAGCAGTCTAACTAGCGGGAGGCGCAAGCAGTACTTC,CASSLTSGRRKQYF
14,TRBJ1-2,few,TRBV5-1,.,TGCGCCAGCAGCTCCCTCCCAGGTGACTATGGCTACACCTTC,CASSSLPGDYGYTF
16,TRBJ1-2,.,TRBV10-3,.,TGTGCCATCAGTGAGTCTGCGGCAATCGGGACTTATGGCTACACCTTC,CAISESAAIGTYGYTF
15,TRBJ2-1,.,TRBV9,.,TGTGCCAGCAGCGTAGGAACGGGTTCCTACAATGAGCAGTTCTTC,CASSVGTGSYNEQFF
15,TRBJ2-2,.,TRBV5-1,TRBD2,TGCGCCAGCAGCTGGACTAGCGGGAGCACCGGGGAGCTGTTTTTT,CASSWTSGSTGELFF
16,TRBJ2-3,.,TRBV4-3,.,TGCGCCAGCAGCCTCGGCCGGGCAGGGCCTACAGATACGCAGTATTTT,CASSLGRAGPTDTQYF
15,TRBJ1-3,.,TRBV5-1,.,TGCGCCAGCAGCTTGGATGGGGGCGCCGGGGACACCATATATTTT,CASSLDGGAGDTIYF
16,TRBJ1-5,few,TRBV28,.,TGTGCCAGCAGTGACCCGGGTCCCAGTTTCAATCAGCCCCAGCATTTT,CASSDPGPSFNQPQHF
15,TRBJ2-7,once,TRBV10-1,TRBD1,TGCGCCAGCAGTGAGTCGGGACAGGGGGTCAACGAGCAGTACTTC,CASSESGQGVNEQYF
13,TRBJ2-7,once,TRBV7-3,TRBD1,TGTGCCAGCAGCAGGGGACAGGGGGACGAGCAGTACTTC,CASSRGQGDEQYF
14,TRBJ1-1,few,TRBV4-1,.,TGCGCCAGCAGCCATCCCCCAAAGCTCACTGAAGCTTTCTTT,CASSHPPKLTEAFF